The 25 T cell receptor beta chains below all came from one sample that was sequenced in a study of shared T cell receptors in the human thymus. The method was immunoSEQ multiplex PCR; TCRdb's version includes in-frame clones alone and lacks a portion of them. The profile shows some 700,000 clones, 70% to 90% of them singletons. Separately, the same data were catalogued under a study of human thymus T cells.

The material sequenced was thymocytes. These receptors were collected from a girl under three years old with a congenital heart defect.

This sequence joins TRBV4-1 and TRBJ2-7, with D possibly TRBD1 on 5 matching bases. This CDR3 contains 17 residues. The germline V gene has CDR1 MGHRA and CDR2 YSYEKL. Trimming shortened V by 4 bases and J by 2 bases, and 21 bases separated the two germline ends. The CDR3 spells CASSPLPRGAFPYEQYF. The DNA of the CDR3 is TGCGCCAGCAGCCCTTTACCAAGGGGCGCGTTCCCCTACGAGCAGTACTTC.

The CDR3 DNA follows: TGTGCCAGCTCACCAAAGGAGACAGGGGGGGACTATGGCTACACCTTC. It specifies CASSPKETGGDYGYTF. J is TRBJ1-2 and V is TRBV18; 9 positions agree with TRBD1. Germline V CDR1 and CDR2: KGHSH, LQKENI. The CDR3 is 16 amino acids. V gave up 2 bases and J gave up 3 bases; unmatched junction bases: 7.

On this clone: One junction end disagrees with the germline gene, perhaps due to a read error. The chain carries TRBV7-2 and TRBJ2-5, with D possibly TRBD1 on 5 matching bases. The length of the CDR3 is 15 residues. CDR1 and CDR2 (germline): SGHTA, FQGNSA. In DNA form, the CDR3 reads TGTGCCAGCAGCCCTAAACAGGACAATGAAGAGGCCCAGTACTTC. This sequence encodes CASSPKQDNEEAQYF.

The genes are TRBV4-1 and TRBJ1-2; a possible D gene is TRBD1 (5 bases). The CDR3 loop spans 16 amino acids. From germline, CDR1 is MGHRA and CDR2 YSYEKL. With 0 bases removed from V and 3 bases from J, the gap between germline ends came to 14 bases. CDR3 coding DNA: TGCGCCAGCAGCCAAGAACAGGCCACGAAGGACTATGGCTACACCTTC. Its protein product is CASSQEQATKDYGYTF.

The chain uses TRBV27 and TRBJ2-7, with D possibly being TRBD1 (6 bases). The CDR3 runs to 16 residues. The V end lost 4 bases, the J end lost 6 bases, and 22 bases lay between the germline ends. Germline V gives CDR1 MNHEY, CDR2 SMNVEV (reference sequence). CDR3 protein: CASSCAAQGQAFEQYF. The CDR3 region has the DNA TGTGCCAGCAGTTGTGCAGCACAGGGACAAGCCTTCGAGCAGTACTTC.

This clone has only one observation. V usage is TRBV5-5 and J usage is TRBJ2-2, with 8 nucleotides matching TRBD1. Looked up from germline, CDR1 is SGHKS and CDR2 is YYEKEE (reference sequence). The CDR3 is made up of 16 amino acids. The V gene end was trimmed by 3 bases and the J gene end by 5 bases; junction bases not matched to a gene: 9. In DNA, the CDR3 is TGTGCCAGCAGCTCCCGTAAAGGACAGGGAACCGGGGAGCTGTTTTTT. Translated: CASSSRKGQGTGELFF.

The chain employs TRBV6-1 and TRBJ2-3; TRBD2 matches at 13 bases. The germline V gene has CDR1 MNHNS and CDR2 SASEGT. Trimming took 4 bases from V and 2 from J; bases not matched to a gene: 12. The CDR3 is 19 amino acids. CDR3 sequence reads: CASSAQRGTSGAITDTQYF. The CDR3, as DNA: TGTGCCAGCAGTGCCCAACGAGGGACTAGCGGGGCGATCACAGATACGCAGTATTTT.

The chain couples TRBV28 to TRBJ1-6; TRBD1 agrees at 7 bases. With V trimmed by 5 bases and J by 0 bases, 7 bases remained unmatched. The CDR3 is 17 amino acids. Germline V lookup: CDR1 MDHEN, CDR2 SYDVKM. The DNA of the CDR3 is TGTGCCAGCAGTCCGCGGACAGGCAGCTCCTATAATTCACCCCTCCACTTT. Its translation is CASSPRTGSSYNSPLHF.

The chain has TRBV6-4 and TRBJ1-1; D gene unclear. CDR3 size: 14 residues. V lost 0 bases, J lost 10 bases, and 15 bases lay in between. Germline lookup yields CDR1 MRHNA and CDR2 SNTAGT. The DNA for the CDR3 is TGTGCCAGCAGTGACTCCAGTTGTGACTATGGAGCTTTCTTT. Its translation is CASSDSSCDYGAFF.

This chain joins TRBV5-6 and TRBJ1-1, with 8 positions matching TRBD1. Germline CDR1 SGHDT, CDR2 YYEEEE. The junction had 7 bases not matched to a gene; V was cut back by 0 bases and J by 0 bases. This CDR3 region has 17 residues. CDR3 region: CASSLGIRTGLNTEAFF. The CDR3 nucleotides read TGTGCCAGCAGCTTGGGTATCCGGACAGGGCTGAACACTGAAGCTTTCTTT.

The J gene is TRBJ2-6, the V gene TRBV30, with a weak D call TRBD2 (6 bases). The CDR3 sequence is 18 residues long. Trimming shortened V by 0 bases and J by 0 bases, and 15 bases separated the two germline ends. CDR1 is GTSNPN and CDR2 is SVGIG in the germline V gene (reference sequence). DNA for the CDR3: TGTGCCTGGAGTGTAACGTGTTGCGGGAACTCTGGGGCCAACGTCCTGACTTTC. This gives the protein CAWSVTCCGNSGANVLTF. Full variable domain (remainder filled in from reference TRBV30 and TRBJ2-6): SQTIHQWPATLVQPVGSPLSLECTVEGTSNPNLYWYRQAAGRGLQLLFYSVGIGQISSEVPQNLSASRPQDRQFILSSKKLLLSDSGFYLCAWSVTCCGNSGANVLTFGAGSRLTVL.

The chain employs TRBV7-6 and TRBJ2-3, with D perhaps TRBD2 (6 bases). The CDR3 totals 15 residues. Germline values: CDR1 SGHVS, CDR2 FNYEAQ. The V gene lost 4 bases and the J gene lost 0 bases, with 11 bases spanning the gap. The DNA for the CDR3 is TGTGCCAGCAGCTCGGGGGTTGCTAGCACAGATACGCAGTATTTT. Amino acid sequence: CASSSGVASTDTQYF.

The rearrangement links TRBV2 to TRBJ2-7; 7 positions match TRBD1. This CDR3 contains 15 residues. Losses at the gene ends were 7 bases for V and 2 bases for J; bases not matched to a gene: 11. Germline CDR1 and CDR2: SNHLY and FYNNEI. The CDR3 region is CASKGFDRAAYEQYF. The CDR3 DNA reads TGTGCCAGCAAGGGGTTTGACAGGGCGGCCTACGAGCAGTACTTC. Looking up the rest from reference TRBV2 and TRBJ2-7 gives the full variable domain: EPEVTQTPSHQVTQMGQEVILRCVPISNHLYFYWYRQILGQKVEFLVSFYNNEISEKSEIFDDQFSVERPDGSNFTLKIRSTKLEDSAMYFCASKGFDRAAYEQYFGPGTRLTVT.

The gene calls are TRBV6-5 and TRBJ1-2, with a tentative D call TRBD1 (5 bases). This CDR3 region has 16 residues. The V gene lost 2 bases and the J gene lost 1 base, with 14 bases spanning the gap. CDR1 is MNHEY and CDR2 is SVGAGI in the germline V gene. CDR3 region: CASSYSWRGLNYGYTF. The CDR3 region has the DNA TGTGCCAGCAGTTACAGCTGGAGGGGTCTTAACTATGGCTACACCTTC.

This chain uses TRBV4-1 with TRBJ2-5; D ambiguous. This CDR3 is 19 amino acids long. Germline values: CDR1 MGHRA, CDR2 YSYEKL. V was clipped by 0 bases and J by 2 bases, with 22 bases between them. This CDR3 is CASSQEWFGEVNIQETQYF. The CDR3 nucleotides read TGCGCCAGCAGCCAAGAGTGGTTCGGAGAAGTAAATATTCAAGAGACCCAGTACTTC.

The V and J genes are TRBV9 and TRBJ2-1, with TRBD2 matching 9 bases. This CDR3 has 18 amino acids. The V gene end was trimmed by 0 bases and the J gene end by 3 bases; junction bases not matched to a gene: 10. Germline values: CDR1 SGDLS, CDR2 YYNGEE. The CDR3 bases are TGTGCCAGCAGCGTAGGTCTAGCGGGGATTGGGTTCTACAATGAGCAGTTCTTC. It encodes CASSVGLAGIGFYNEQFF.

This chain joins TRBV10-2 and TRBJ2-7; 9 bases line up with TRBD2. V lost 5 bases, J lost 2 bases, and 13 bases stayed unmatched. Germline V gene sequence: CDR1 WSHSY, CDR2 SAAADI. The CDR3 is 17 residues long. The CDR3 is CASSIISGGSSTYEQYF. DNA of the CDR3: TGCGCCAGCAGTATCATTAGCGGGGGCTCCTCCACCTACGAGCAGTACTTC.

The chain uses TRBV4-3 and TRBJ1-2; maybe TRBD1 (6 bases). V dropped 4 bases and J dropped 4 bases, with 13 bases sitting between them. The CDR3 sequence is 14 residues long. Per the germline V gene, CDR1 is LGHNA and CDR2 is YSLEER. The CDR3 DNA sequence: TGCGCCAGCAGCCCGAACCAGGGGTTCTATGGCTACACCTTC. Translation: CASSPNQGFYGYTF.

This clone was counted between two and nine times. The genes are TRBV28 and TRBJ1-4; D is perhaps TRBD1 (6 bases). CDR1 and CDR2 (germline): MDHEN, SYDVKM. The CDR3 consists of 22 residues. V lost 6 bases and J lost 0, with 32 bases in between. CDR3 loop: CASRSRHRESNLEPATNEKLFF. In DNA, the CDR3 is TGTGCCAGCAGATCAAGACACAGGGAAAGTAACCTCGAGCCTGCAACTAATGAAAAACTGTTTTTT.

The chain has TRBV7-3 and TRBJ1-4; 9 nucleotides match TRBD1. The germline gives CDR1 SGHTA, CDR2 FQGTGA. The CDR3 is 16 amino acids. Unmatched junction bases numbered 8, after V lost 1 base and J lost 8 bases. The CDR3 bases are TGTGCCAGCAGCTTAAGGGGGACAGGGCCTTCGGAAAAACTGTTTTTT. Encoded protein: CASSLRGTGPSEKLFF.

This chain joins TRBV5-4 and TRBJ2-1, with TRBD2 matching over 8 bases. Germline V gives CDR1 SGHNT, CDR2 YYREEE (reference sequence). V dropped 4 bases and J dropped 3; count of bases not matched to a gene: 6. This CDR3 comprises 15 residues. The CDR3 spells CASSPGLGNYNEQFF. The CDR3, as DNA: TGTGCCAGCAGCCCGGGACTAGGAAACTACAATGAGCAGTTCTTC.

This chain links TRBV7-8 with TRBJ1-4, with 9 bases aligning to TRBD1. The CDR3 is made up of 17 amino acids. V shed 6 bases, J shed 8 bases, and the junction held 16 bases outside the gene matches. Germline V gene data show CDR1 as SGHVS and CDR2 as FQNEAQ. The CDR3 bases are TGTGCCAGCAGTTCAAGAGTCACAGGGGGCGCGGAAGAAAAACTGTTTTTT. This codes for CASSSRVTGGAEEKLFF.

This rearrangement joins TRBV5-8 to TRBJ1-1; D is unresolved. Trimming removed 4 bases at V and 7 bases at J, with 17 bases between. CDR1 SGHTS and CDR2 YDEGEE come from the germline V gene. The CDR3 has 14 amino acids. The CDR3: CASSRKAWEVEAFF. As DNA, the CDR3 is TGTGCCAGCAGCCGGAAGGCTTGGGAGGTTGAAGCTTTCTTT.

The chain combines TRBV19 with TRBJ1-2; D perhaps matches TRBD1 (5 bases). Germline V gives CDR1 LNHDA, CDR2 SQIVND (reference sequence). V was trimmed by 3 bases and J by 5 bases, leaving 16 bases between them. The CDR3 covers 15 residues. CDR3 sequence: CASSIEAGRGYGYTF. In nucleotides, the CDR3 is TGTGCCAGTAGTATCGAGGCAGGGAGGGGTTATGGCTACACCTTC.

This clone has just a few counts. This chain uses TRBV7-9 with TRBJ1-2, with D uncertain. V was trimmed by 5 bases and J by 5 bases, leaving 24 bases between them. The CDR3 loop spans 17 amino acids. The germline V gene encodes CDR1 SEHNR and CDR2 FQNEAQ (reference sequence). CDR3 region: CASSLALGLPGPYGYTF. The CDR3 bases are TGTGCCAGCAGCCTGGCTTTGGGCCTACCAGGTCCGTATGGCTACACCTTC.